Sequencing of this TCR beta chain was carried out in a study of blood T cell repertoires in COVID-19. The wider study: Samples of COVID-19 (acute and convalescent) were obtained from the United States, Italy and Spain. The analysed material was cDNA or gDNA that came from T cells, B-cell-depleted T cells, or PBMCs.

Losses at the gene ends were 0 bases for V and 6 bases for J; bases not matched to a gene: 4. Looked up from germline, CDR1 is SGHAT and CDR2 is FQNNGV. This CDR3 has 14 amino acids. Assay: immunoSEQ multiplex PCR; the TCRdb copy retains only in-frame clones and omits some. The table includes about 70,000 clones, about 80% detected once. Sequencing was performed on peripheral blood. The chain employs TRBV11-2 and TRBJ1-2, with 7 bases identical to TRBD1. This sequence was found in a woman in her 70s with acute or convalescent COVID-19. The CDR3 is CASSLDRGENGYTF. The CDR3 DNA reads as TGTGCCAGCAGCTTAGACAGGGGGGAGAATGGCTACACCTTC.